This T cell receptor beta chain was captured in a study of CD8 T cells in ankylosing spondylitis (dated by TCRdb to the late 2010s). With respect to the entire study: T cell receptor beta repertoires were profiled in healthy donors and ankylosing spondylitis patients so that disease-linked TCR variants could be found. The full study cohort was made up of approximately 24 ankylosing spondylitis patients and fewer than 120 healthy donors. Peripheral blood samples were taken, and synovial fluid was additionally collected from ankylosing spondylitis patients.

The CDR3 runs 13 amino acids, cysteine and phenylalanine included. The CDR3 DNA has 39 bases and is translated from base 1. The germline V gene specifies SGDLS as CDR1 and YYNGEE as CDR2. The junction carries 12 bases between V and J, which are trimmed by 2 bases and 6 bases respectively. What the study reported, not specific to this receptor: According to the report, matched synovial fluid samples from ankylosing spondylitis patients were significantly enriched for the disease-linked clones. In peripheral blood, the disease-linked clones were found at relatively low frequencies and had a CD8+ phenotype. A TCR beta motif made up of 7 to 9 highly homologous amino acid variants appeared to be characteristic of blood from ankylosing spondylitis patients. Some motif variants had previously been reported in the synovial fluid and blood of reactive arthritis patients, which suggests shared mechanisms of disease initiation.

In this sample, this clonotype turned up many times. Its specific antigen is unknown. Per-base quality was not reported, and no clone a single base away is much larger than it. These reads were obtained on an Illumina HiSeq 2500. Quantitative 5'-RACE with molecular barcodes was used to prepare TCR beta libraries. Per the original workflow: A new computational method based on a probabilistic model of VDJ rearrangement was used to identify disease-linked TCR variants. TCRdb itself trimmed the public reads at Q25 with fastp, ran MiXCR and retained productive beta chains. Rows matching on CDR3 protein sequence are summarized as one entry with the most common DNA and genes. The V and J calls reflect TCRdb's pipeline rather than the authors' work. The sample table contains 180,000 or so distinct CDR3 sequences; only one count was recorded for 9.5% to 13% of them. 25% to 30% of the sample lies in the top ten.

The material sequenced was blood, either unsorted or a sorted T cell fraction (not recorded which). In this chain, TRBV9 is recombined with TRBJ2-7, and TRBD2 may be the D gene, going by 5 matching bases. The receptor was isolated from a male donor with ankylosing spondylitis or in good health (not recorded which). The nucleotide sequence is TGTGCCAGCAGCGTGTTACGGGGTGGCGAGCAGTACTTC. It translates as CASSVLRGGEQYF.